This TCR beta chain was profiled in a study of T cells after yellow fever vaccination. Study-wide results and limits: FACS-sorted repertoires might harbor abundant contaminating clonotypes from the bulk population. Compared with primary, the secondary response was weaker and peaked at day 5, not 15.

This CDR3 spans 13 amino acids. The V end was cut by 7 bases, the J end by 2 bases, with 9 bases between. The germline V gene has CDR1 SGHRS and CDR2 YFSETQ. In this sample, this clonotype turned up a few times. Its cognate antigen is unknown. The study made its TCR cDNA through 5'RACE template switching. That step introduced a universal primer site along with UMIs. TCRdb reanalysed the 5' RACE reads using MiXCR and keeps one entry per CDR3 protein. The sample gives 400,000 or so distinct CDR3 sequences, roughly 6.1% of which show up once; approximately 15% is in the top ten. The rearrangement links TRBV5-1 to TRBJ2-2; D might be TRBD1 (6 bases). Sequences were derived from PBMCs, sampled 5 days after the yellow fever booster vaccination. This TCR derives from a man aged 25 to 45 who received the YFV17D yellow fever vaccine. The CDR3 sequence: CASEGHNTGELFF. The CDR3 DNA sequence: TGCGCCAGCGAGGGACATAACACCGGGGAGCTGTTTTTT.